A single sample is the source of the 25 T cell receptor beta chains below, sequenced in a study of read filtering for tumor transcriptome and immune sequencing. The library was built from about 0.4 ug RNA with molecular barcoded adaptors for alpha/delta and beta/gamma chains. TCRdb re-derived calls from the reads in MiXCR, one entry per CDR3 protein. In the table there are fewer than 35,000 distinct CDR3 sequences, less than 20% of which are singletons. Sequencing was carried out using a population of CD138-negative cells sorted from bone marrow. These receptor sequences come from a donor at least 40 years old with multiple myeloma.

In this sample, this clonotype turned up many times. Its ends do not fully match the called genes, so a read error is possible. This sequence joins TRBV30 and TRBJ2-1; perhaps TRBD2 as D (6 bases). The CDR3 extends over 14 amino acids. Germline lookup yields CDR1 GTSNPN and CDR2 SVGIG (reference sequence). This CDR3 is CAGRLAGWGDEQFF. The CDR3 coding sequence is TGTGCCGGGAGGCTGGCGGGATGGGGAGATGAGCAGTTCTTC.

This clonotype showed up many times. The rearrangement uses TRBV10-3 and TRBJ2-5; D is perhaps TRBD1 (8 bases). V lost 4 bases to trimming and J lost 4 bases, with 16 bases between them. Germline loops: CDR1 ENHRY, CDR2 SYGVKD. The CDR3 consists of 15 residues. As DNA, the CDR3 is TGTGCCATCAGTGGGGGGGGGACAGGCCGAGAGACCCAGTACTTC. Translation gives CAISGGGTGRETQYF.

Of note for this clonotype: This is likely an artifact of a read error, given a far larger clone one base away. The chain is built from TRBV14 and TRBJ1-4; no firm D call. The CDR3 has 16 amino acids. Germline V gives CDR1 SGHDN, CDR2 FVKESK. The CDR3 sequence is CASSPIGKNWEDTRYF. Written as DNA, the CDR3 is TGTGCCAGCAGCCCCATTGGGAAGAATTGGGAGGATACGCGGTATTTT. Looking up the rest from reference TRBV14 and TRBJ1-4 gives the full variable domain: EAGVTQFPSHSVIEKGQTVTLRCDPISGHDNLYWYRRVMGKEIKFLLHFVKESKQDESGMPNNRFLAERTGGTYSTLKVQPAELEDSGVYFCASSPIGKNWEDTRYFGSGTQLSVL.

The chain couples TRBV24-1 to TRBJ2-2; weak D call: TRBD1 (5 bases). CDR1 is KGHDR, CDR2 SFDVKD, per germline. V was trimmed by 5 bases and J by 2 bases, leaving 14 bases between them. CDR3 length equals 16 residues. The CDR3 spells CATSGGLDTNTGELFF. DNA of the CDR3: TGTGCCACCAGTGGTGGGTTGGACACCAACACCGGGGAGCTGTTTTTT.

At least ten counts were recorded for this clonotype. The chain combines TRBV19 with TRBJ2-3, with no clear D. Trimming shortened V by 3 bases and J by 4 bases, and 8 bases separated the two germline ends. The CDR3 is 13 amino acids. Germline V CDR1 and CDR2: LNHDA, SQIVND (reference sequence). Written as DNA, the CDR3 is TGTGCCAGTAGTATCGGGCTATCAGATACGCAGTATTTT. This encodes CASSIGLSDTQYF.

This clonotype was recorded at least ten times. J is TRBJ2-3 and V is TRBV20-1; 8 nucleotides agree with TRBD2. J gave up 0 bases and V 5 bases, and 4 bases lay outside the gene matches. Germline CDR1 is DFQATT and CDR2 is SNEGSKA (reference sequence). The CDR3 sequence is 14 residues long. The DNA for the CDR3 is TGCAGTGCTCCACTAGCGGATAGCACAGATACGCAGTATTTT. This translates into CSAPLADSTDTQYF.

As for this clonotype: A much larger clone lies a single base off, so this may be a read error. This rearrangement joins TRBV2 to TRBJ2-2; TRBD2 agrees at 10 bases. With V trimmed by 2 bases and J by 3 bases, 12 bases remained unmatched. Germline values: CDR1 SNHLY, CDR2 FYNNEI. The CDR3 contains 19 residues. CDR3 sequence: CASSERSGRAPTDTGELFF. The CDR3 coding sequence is TGTGCCAGCAGTGAAAGGAGCGGGAGGGCCCCCACGGACACCGGGGAGCTGTTTTTT.

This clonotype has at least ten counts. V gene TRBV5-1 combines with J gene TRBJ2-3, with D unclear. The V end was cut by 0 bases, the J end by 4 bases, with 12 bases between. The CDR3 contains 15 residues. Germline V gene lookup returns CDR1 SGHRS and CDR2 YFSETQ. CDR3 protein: CASSLGQRGADTQYF. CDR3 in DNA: TGCGCCAGCAGCTTGGGGCAGAGAGGAGCAGATACGCAGTATTTT.

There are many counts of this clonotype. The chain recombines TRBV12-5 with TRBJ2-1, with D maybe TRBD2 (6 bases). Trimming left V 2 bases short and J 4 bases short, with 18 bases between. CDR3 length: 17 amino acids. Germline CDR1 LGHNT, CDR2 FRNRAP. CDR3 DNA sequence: TGTGCTAGTGGTTTGACCCCTTTAATCGGGACTTACAATGAGCAGTTCTTC. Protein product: CASGLTPLIGTYNEQFF.

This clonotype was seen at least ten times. The CDR3 protein is CASSYYSGGYEQYF. CDR3 DNA: TGTGCCAGCAGTTACTATAGCGGGGGCTACGAGCAGTACTTC. This sequence joins TRBV6-6 and TRBJ2-7; 9 bases line up with TRBD2. Trimming cost V 1 base and J 3 bases; bases outside gene matches: 1. The CDR3 contains 14 residues. Germline V CDR1 and CDR2: MNHNY, SVGAGI (reference sequence).

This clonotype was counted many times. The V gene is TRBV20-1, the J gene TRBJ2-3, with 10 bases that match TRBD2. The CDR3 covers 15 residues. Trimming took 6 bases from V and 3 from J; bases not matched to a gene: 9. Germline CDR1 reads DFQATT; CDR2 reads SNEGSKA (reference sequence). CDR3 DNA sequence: TGCAGTGCCCATGGGACTAGCGTTAATACAGATACGCAGTATTTT. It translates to CSAHGTSVNTDTQYF.

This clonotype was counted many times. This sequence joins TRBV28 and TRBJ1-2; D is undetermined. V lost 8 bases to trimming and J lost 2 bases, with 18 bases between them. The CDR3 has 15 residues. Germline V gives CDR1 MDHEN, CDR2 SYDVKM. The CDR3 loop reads CASFFAGRLNYGYTF. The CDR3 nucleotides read TGTGCCAGCTTCTTTGCGGGGAGGTTAAACTATGGCTACACCTTC.

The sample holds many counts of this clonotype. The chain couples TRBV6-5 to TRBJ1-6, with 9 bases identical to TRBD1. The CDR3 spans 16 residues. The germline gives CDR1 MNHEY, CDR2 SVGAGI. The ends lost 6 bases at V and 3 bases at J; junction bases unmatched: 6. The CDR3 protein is CASSTQGANYNSPLHF. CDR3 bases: TGTGCCAGCAGCACACAGGGGGCTAACTATAATTCACCCCTCCACTTT.

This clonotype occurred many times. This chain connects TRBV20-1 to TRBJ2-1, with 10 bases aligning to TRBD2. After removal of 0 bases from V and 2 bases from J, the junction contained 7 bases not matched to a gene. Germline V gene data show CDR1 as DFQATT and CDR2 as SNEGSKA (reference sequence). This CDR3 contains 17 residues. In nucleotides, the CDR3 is TGCAGTGCTAGAGATTTGCTAGCGGGAGACGCCTACAATGAGCAGTTCTTC. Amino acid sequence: CSARDLLAGDAYNEQFF.

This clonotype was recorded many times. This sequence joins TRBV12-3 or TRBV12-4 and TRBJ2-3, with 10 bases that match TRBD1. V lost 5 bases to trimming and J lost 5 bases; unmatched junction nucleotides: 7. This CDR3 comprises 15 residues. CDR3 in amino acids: CASSVGTGVVDTQYF. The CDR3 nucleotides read TGTGCCAGCAGTGTTGGGACAGGGGTGGTAGATACGCAGTATTTT.

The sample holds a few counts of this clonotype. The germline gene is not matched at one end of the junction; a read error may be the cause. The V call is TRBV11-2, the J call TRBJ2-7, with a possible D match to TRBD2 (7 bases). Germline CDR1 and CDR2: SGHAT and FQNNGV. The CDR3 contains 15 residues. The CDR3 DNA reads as TGTGCCAGCAGCTTGGGGGGGCCCCCGGGGCTCGAGCAGTGCTTC. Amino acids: CASSLGGPPGLEQCF. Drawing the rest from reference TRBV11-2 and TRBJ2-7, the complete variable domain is EAGVAQSPRYKIIEKRQSVAFWCNPISGHATLYWYQQILGQGPKLLIQFQNNGVVDDSQLPKDRFSAERLKGVDSTLKIQPAKLEDSAVYLCASSLGGPPGLEQCFGPGTRLTVT.

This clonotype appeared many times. CDR3 in DNA: TGCAGTCCCATGAGGCAGTTCACAGATACGCAGTATTTT. This translates into CSPMRQFTDTQYF. The chain links TRBV20-1 to TRBJ2-3; no clear D gene. This CDR3 is built from 13 residues. The germline CDR1 and CDR2 sequences are DFQATT and SNEGSKA (reference sequence). Trimming took off 8 bases at V and 2 bases at J, with 14 bases between the two ends.

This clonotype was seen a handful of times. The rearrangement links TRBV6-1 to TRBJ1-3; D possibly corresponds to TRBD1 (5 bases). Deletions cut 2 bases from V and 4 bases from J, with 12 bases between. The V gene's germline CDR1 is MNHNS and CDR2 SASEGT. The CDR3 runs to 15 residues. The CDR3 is CASSERPGVGNTIYF. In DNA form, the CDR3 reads TGTGCCAGCAGTGAACGGCCGGGGGTGGGAAACACCATATATTTT.

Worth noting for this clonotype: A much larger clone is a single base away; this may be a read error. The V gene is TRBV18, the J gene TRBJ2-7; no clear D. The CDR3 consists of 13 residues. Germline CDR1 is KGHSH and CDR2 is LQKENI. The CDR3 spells CANSPSTNYEQYF. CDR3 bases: TGTGCCAACTCACCTTCCACCAACTACGAGCAGTACTTC.

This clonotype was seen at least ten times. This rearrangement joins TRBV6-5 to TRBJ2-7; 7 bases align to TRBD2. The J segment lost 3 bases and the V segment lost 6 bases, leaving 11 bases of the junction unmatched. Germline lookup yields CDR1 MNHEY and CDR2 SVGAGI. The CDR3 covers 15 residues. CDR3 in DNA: TGTGCCAGCAGCCCCCTGAGCGGGGCCGACTACGAGCAGTACTTC. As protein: CASSPLSGADYEQYF.

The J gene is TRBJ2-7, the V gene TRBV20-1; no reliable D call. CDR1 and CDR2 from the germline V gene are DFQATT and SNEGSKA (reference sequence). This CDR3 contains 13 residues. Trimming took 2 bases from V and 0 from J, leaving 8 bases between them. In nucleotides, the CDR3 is TGCAGTGCTAGAAACTCGCGCTCCTACGAGCAGTACTTC. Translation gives CSARNSRSYEQYF.

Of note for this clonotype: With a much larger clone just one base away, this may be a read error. DNA for the CDR3: TGTGCCAGTGGTGCCGGGACTCATATGACCGAGCAGTACTTC. Its translation: CASGAGTHMTEQYF. The J gene is TRBJ2-7, the V gene TRBV19; maybe TRBD2 (6 bases). This CDR3 region has 14 residues. CDR1 and CDR2 from the germline V gene are LNHDA and SQIVND (reference sequence). The V gene lost 8 bases and the J gene lost 6 bases, with 20 bases spanning the gap.

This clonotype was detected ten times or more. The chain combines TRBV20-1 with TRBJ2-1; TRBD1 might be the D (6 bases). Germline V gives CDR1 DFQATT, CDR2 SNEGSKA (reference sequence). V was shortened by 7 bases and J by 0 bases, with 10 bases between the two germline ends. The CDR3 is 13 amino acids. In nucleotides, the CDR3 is TGCAGTGGGGTGGGACACTCCTACAATGAGCAGTTCTTC. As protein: CSGVGHSYNEQFF.

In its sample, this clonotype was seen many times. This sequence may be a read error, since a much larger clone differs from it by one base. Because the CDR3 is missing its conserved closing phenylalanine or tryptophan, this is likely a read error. In nucleotides, the CDR3 is TGTGCCAGCTCACCACCAGGTGGTTCACCCCTCCACCTT. Translating gives CASSPPGGSPLHL. This chain joins TRBV18 and TRBJ1-6, with D unclear. The CDR3 sequence is 13 residues long. The V end was cut by 0 bases, the J end by 9 bases, with 6 bases between. Germline CDR1 KGHSH, CDR2 LQKENI.

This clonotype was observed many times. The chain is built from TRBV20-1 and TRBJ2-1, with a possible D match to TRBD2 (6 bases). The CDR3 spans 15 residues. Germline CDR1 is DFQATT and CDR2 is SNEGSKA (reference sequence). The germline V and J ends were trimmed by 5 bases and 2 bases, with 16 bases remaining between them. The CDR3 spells CSAPPPGDPYNEQFF. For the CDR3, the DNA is TGCAGTGCTCCCCCCCCGGGAGACCCCTACAATGAGCAGTTCTTC.